The clone carrying this T cell receptor beta chain was seen ten or more times. Its antigen is unidentified. Donor samples were obtained from healthy Caucasian individuals from Russia, aged about 6 to 90. The data are from a study of blood T cells in healthy people across ages. The second PCR ran roughly 6 to 11 cycles with a sample-barcoded 5' primer and J-beta primers. A template-switch adaptor that had 12 random nucleotides put a tag on each cDNA molecule. TCRdb redid the calling of the 5' RACE reads with MiXCR, one entry per CDR3 protein. The table shows approximately 880,000 distinct CDR3 sequences, with 45% to 50% occurring only once. The study, taken as a whole, reports: TCR beta diversity was tightly associated with the proportion of naive T cells.

Sequencing was done on a sample of blood. The TCR comes from a man in his thirties or forties in good health.

The CDR3 bases are TGTGCCAGCGGGGACAGGGGGCCTACTTCGGCGGCTTTCTTT. This encodes CASGDRGPTSAAFF. J is TRBJ1-1 and V is TRBV3-1; 12 bases map to TRBD1. CDR3 length equals 14 residues. Per germline, CDR1 LGHDT and CDR2 YNNKEL (reference sequence). V dropped 8 bases and J dropped 11; count of bases not matched to a gene: 12. The full variable domain, its missing parts supplied by reference TRBV3-1 and TRBJ1-1, is DTAVSQTPKYLVTQMGNDKSIKCEQNLGHDTMYWYKQDSKKFLKIMFSYNNKELIINETVPNRFSPKSPDKAHLNLHINSLELGDSAVYFCASGDRGPTSAAFFGQGTRLTVV.